These T cell receptor beta chains were read from a single sample in a study of T cells after yellow fever vaccination. TCRdb ran MiXCR on the 5' RACE reads and lists one entry per CDR3 protein. The sample has about 20,000 distinct CDR3 sequences; 4% to 6% are singletons. The material was PBMCs, either bulk or a sorted T-cell subset (CD4+, CD8+, memory, or dextramer-sorted; not recorded which), obtained roughly 45 days after the first yellow fever vaccination. The receptor source for this set is a man aged 18 to 29 who received the YFV17D yellow fever vaccine. Both conserved end residues are part of each CDR3. The D gene is left open where the match is weak. The size field is filled for only some rows; it gives once, few, many or a size class.

>many|TRBV7-2|TRBJ2-1|TRBD2
CASSLGGGWLNEQFF
TGTGCCAGCAGCTTAGGCGGGGGGTGGTTAAATGAGCAGTTCTTC
>many|TRBV7-2|TRBJ1-2|NA
CASSFVTDYGYTF
TGTGCCAGCAGCTTCGTGACAGACTATGGCTACACCTTC
>many|TRBV10-3|TRBJ2-5|TRBD1
CAISESGQGTLETQYF
TGTGCCATCAGTGAGTCGGGACAGGGAACTCTCGAGACCCAGTACTTC
>many|TRBV5-1|TRBJ2-3|NA
CASSLVGGSVSDTQYF
TGCGCCAGCAGCTTGGTAGGGGGTAGTGTCTCAGATACGCAGTATTTT
>many|TRBV10-3|TRBJ2-1|TRBD1
CAISDQGAVGGSYNEQFF
TGTGCCATCAGTGACCAGGGGGCGGTAGGAGGCTCCTACAATGAGCAGTTCTTC
>many|TRBV20-1|TRBJ2-1|TRBD2
CSARDPGLAEQFF
TGCAGTGCTAGAGATCCGGGACTAGCGGAGCAGTTCTTC
>many|TRBV4-3|TRBJ2-5|TRBD1
CASSQYRQGLGETQYF
TGCGCCAGCAGCCAATATCGACAGGGGCTAGGAGAGACCCAGTACTTC
>many|TRBV6-2/TRBV6-3|TRBJ2-1|NA
CASSYPHNEQFF
TGTGCCAGCAGTTACCCCCACAATGAGCAGTTCTTC
>NA|TRBV7-2|TRBJ1-2|NA
CASSRGPGYTF
TGTGCCAGCAGCAGGGGCCCTGGCTACACCTTC
>many|TRBV20-1|TRBJ2-5|NA
CSARVLATETQYF
TGCAGTGCCAGGGTCCTAGCGACGGAGACCCAGTACTTC
>NA|TRBV7-2|TRBJ2-4|TRBD2
CASSFSSGGGKNIQYF
TGTGCCAGCAGCTTTTCCTCTGGCGGGGGCAAAAACATTCAGTACTTC
>many|TRBV4-2|TRBJ1-6|NA
CASSQVRGDSPLHF
TGTGCCAGCAGCCAAGTGAGGGGCGATTCACCCCTCCACTTT
>many|TRBV18|TRBJ1-1|NA
CASSPMTVEAFF
TGTGCCAGCTCACCCATGACAGTTGAAGCTTTCTTT
>many|TRBV20-1|TRBJ2-7|NA
CSVGSQSYEQYF
TGCAGTGTCGGGAGTCAGTCCTACGAGCAGTACTTC
>many|TRBV7-2|TRBJ2-3|TRBD2
CASSWKRGGISDTQYF
TGTGCCAGCAGCTGGAAGCGGGGGGGCATATCAGATACGCAGTATTTT
>many|TRBV12-3/TRBV12-4|TRBJ2-1|TRBD2
CAPTVGLGGWQFF
TGTGCCCCAACCGTAGGACTAGGCGGTTGGCAGTTCTTC
>many|TRBV3-1|TRBJ1-6|NA
CASSQGKAPLHF
TGTGCCAGCAGCCAAGGGAAAGCACCCCTCCACTTT
>many|TRBV24-1|TRBJ2-3|TRBD1
CATSGWTGPPDTQYF
TGTGCCACCAGTGGGTGGACAGGGCCTCCAGATACGCAGTATTTT
>few|TRBV7-3|TRBJ2-3|TRBD2
CASAPSEGGFLAGDTDTQYF
TGTGCCAGCGCCCCTTCCGAGGGCGGGTTTTTAGCGGGTGACACAGATACGCAGTATTTT
>many|TRBV6-6|TRBJ1-5|NA
CASSRQHNQPQHF
TGTGCCAGCAGCCGTCAACACAATCAGCCCCAGCATTTT
>many|TRBV3-1|TRBJ2-1|NA
CASSLAGTLGDNEQFF
TGTGCCAGCAGCTTAGCCGGGACTTTAGGAGACAATGAGCAGTTCTTC
>many|TRBV18|TRBJ2-5|NA
CASSRQGGVETQYF
TGTGCCAGCTCCCGCCAGGGAGGAGTTGAGACCCAGTACTTC
>many|TRBV7-2|TRBJ2-1|TRBD2
CASSLNPTSGGYNEQFF
TGTGCCAGCAGCCTGAATCCGACTAGCGGGGGGTACAATGAGCAGTTCTTC
>many|TRBV6-1|TRBJ2-6|NA
CASSPRSSGANVLTF
TGTGCCAGCAGCCCCCGGTCCTCTGGGGCCAACGTCCTGACTTTC
>many|TRBV12-5|TRBJ1-1|NA
CASVSGRGGDTEAFF
TGTGCTAGTGTTTCGGGACGAGGGGGAGACACTGAAGCTTTCTTT
>NA|TRBV7-2|TRBJ2-3|TRBD2
CASSLTGLAEGGTQYF
TGTGCCAGCAGCCTTACCGGACTAGCGGAGGGTGGTACGCAGTATTTT
>many|TRBV7-9|TRBJ2-7|NA
CASSLGRGTYEQYF
TGTGCCAGCAGCTTAGGTCGAGGGACGTACGAGCAGTACTTC
>many|TRBV20-1|TRBJ2-5|NA
CSASRAQETQYF
TGCAGTGCATCCAGGGCCCAAGAGACCCAGTACTTC
>many|TRBV9|TRBJ2-1|TRBD2
CASSVAGLAGNNEQFF
TGTGCCAGCAGCGTAGCAGGACTAGCGGGGAACAATGAGCAGTTCTTC
>many|TRBV20-1|TRBJ1-1|NA
CSVPYEQNTEAFF
TGCAGTGTCCCTTATGAGCAGAACACTGAAGCTTTCTTT
>many|TRBV6-5|TRBJ2-5|NA
CASSYSETQYF
TGTGCCAGCAGTTACTCGGAGACCCAGTACTTC
>medium-sized|TRBV5-1|TRBJ2-2|TRBD2
CASSPSGTNTGELFF
TGCGCCAGCAGCCCGAGCGGGACGAACACCGGGGAGCTGTTTTTT
>many|TRBV5-4|TRBJ1-6|NA
CASSPGGGQSPLHF
TGTGCCAGCAGCCCCGGGGGGGGTCAATCACCCCTCCACTTT
>many|TRBV7-3|TRBJ2-7|TRBD2
CASSLMGGTYEQYF
TGTGCCAGCAGCTTAATGGGGGGGACCTACGAGCAGTACTTC
>many|TRBV18|TRBJ2-2|NA
CASSPPPPGELFF
TGTGCCAGCTCACCACCCCCCCCGGGGGAGCTGTTTTTT
>many|TRBV6-2/TRBV6-3|TRBJ1-5|NA
CASSSTNGNQPQHF
TGTGCCAGCAGCTCCACTAACGGGAATCAGCCCCAGCATTTT
>many|TRBV5-1|TRBJ2-7|NA
CASSPGTESSYEQYF
TGCGCCAGCAGCCCCGGGACGGAGAGCTCCTACGAGCAGTACTTC
>many|TRBV7-9|TRBJ1-2|NA
CASSSRRDPANYGYTF
TGTGCCAGCAGCTCCCGGAGGGATCCCGCTAACTATGGCTACACCTTC
>many|TRBV15|TRBJ2-3|NA
CATSRDQDTQYF
TGTGCCACCAGCAGAGATCAGGATACGCAGTATTTT
>NA|TRBV2|TRBJ2-1|TRBD2
CASSARTSGGGANEQFF
TGTGCCAGCAGTGCCCGGACTAGCGGGGGAGGGGCCAATGAGCAGTTCTTC
>many|TRBV2|TRBJ1-5|NA
CASTLGANNQPQHF
TGTGCCAGCACGTTAGGGGCGAACAATCAGCCCCAGCATTTT
>NA|TRBV5-4|TRBJ2-7|NA
CASSFRGNPYEQYF
TGTGCCAGCAGCTTTCGAGGGAACCCCTACGAGCAGTACTTC
>many|TRBV5-1|TRBJ1-1|TRBD1
CASSQSDRGYGEAFF
TGCGCCAGCAGCCAAAGCGACAGGGGGTATGGTGAAGCTTTCTTT
>many|TRBV20-1|TRBJ2-3|NA
CSALTRTDTQYF
TGCAGTGCCCTTACCCGGACAGATACGCAGTATTTT
>once|TRBV3-1|TRBJ1-4|NA
CATTQDSQDTEKLFF
TGTGCCACCACCCAAGATTCGCAGGATACTGAAAAACTGTTTTTT
>many|TRBV4-3|TRBJ2-1|NA
CASSQGTSSYNEQFF
TGCGCCAGCAGCCAAGGAACGAGCTCCTACAATGAGCAGTTCTTC
>many|TRBV7-2|TRBJ2-2|TRBD1
CASTQAGGTGELFF
TGTGCCAGCACCCAAGCAGGGGGCACCGGGGAGCTGTTTTTT
>medium-sized|TRBV19|TRBJ2-5|NA
CASSGASGKETQYF
TGTGCCAGTAGCGGGGCGTCAGGGAAAGAGACCCAGTACTTC
>many|TRBV5-4|TRBJ1-4|NA
CASSSRAGLEANEKLFF
TGTGCCAGCAGCTCCCGGGCCGGACTTGAGGCTAATGAAAAACTGTTTTTT
>many|TRBV5-6|TRBJ1-4|NA
CASSFSPQPGLNEKLFF
TGTGCCAGCAGCTTTAGCCCCCAACCAGGGCTGAATGAAAAACTGTTTTTT
>many|TRBV5-4|TRBJ2-6|NA
CASSLHSGANVLTF
TGTGCCAGCAGCCTCCACAGTGGGGCCAACGTCCTGACTTTC
>many|TRBV20-1|TRBJ2-5|TRBD2
CSAAGLAGGRNKAQYF
TGCAGTGCGGCGGGACTAGCGGGGGGACGCAATAAGGCCCAGTACTTC
>many|TRBV11-2|TRBJ2-5|NA
CASSAQVRETQYF
TGTGCCAGCAGCGCGCAAGTTCGGGAGACCCAGTACTTC
>many|TRBV7-2|TRBJ1-4|NA
CASSSLYDEKLFF
TGTGCCAGCAGCTCCCTGTACGATGAAAAACTGTTTTTT
>many|TRBV15|TRBJ2-3|NA
CATSPSPLYVAGDTQYF
TGTGCCACCAGCCCATCTCCACTCTACGTGGCCGGAGATACGCAGTATTTT
>many|TRBV9|TRBJ2-3|NA
CASSVELDTQYF
TGTGCCAGCAGCGTAGAATTAGATACGCAGTATTTT
>many|TRBV20-1|TRBJ1-2|NA
CSAEGQGYGYTF
TGCAGTGCAGAGGGACAAGGATATGGCTACACCTTC
>many|TRBV7-2|TRBJ1-1|NA
CASSLGSGQMNTEAFF
TGTGCCAGCAGCTTAGGCTCGGGGCAGATGAACACTGAAGCTTTCTTT
>many|TRBV4-3|TRBJ2-3|NA
CASSQDIGDTQYF
TGCGCCAGCAGCCAAGATATAGGAGATACGCAGTATTTT
>many|TRBV18|TRBJ2-5|NA
CASSPGGGETQYF
TGTGCCAGCTCACCAGGAGGCGGAGAGACCCAGTACTTC